The subject of this entry is one T cell receptor (beta chain). Using its own MiXCR run on the 5' RACE reads, TCRdb lists one record per CDR3 protein. Of 90,000 to 100,000 distinct CDR3 sequences in the sample, approximately 16% are singletons; the top ten hold 6.2%. Trimming cost V 5 bases and J 0 bases, with 12 bases left between them. Germline V gives CDR1 SGHRS, CDR2 YFSETQ. The CDR3 extends over 16 amino acids. The data stem from a study of T cells of healthy individuals. The chain carries TRBV5-1 and TRBJ1-6, with no clear D. The TCR was taken from a human donor in good health. The CDR3 bases are TGCGCCAGCAGTTGGACTGGCAGCTCCTATAATTCACCCCTCCACTTT. This gives the protein CASSWTGSSYNSPLHF.